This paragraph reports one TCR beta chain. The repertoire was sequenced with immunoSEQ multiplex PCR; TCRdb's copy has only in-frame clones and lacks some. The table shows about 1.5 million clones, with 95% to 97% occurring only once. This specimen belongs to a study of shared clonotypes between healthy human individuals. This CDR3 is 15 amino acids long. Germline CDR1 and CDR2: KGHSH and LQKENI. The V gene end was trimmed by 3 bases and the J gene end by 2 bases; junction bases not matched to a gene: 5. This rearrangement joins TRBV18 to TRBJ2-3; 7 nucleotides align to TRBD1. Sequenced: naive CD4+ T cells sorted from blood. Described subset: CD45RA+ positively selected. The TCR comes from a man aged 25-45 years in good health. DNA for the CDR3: TGTGCCAGCTCACCCCCGGGACAGACCACAGATACGCAGTATTTT. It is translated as CASSPPGQTTDTQYF.